The next 5 T cell receptor beta chains were all read from a single sample in a study of T cell responses to AZD1222 COVID-19 vaccine (dated by TCRdb to the early 2020s). The library was made by the immunoSEQ multiplex PCR assay. Entries here come from immuneACCESS through TCRdb and include only in-frame sequences with V and J called. Some clones fail to appear in such tables; in the studies checked, an unresolved V gene covers under half of the shortfall, and the cause of the remainder is unknown. The sample table contains 150,000 to 160,000 clones; only one count was recorded for about 90% of them. The ten largest clones represent about a tenth of the sample. The label giving this sample's time point can be read as: about 28 days (+/-7) after the second vaccine dose. The sample was peripheral blood, taken 28 days after the second AZD1222 dose. These receptors came from an adult who received the AZD1222 COVID-19 vaccine.

CDR3 sequence reads: CATSRAQGLNEQFF. CDR3 bases: TGTGCCACCAGCAGAGCACAGGGACTTAATGAGCAGTTCTTC. This chain uses TRBV15 with TRBJ2-1, with D possibly called TRBD1 or TRBD2 (6 bases each). The CDR3 loop spans 14 amino acids. Germline V gene data show CDR1 as LNHNV and CDR2 as YYDKDF (reference sequence). The V end was cut by 1 base, the J end by 7 bases, with 11 bases between.

The chain employs TRBV6-5 and TRBJ2-1; D might be TRBD2 (6 bases). CDR1 and CDR2 (germline): MNHEY, SVGAGI. The CDR3 is 16 amino acids. V gave up 2 bases and J gave up 0 bases, with 11 bases separating them. The CDR3 DNA reads TGTGCCAGCAGTTACCCTGGTAGCGGCTCCTACAATGAGCAGTTCTTC. This gives the protein CASSYPGSGSYNEQFF.

V gene TRBV2 combines with J gene TRBJ2-1; 13 nucleotides line up with TRBD2. V trimming: 5 bases; J trimming: 9 bases; junction bases outside the gene matches: 7. The length of the CDR3 is 15 residues. From germline, CDR1 is SNHLY and CDR2 FYNNEI. CDR3 protein: CASSSGTSGTSEQFF. The CDR3 DNA sequence: TGTGCCAGCAGTTCCGGGACTAGCGGGACTAGTGAGCAGTTCTTC. Supplemented by reference TRBV2 and TRBJ2-1, the full variable domain reads EPEVTQTPSHQVTQMGQEVILRCVPISNHLYFYWYRQILGQKVEFLVSFYNNEISEKSEIFDDQFSVERPDGSNFTLKIRSTKLEDSAMYFCASSSGTSGTSEQFFGPGTRLTVL.

This clone has only one observation. The V gene is TRBV5-6, the J gene TRBJ2-2; TRBD1 matches at 9 bases. This CDR3 has 16 residues. Germline V gene sequence: CDR1 SGHDT, CDR2 YYEEEE. V lost 4 bases and J lost 1; bases outside the gene matches: 5. In DNA, the CDR3 is TGTGCCAGCAGCGAGGGGACAGGGAAGAACACCGGGGAGCTGTTTTTT. This codes for CASSEGTGKNTGELFF.

The chain recombines TRBV27 with TRBJ2-2; 7 nucleotides agree with TRBD1. CDR1 and CDR2 (germline): MNHEY, SMNVEV (reference sequence). CDR3 length: 15 residues. V dropped 3 bases and J dropped 9; count of bases not matched to a gene: 10. The CDR3 coding sequence is TGTGCCAGCAGTTTGATCATGAGGGGGCGCCGGGAGCTGTTTTTT. Its protein product is CASSLIMRGRRELFF.